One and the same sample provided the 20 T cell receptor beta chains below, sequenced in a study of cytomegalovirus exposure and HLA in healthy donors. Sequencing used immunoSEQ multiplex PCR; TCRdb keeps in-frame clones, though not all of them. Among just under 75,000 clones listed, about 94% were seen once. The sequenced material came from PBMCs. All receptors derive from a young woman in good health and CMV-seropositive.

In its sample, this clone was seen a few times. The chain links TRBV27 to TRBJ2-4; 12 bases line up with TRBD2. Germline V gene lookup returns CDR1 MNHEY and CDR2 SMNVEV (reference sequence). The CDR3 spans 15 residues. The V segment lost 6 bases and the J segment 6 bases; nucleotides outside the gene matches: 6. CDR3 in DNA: TGTGCCAGCAGAGCCTCTAGCGGGGGGGCAAACATTCAGTACTTC. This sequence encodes CASRASSGGANIQYF.

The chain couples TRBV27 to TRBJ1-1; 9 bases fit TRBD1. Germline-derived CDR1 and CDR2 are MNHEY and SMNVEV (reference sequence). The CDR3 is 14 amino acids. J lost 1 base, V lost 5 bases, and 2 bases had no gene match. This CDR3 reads CASSMTGGNTEAFF. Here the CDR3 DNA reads TGTGCCAGCAGTATGACAGGGGGGAACACTGAAGCTTTCTTT.

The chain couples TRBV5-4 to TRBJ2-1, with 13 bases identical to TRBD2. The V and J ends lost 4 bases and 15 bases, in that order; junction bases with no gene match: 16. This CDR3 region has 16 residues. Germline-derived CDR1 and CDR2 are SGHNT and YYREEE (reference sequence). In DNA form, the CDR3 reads TGTGCCAGCAGCAACGATCGCCGGACTAGCGGGAGTACGTGGTTCTTC. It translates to CASSNDRRTSGSTWFF.

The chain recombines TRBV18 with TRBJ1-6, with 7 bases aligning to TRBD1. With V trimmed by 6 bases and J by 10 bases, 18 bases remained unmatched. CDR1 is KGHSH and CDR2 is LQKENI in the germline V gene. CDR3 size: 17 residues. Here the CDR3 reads CASSSSSNRGKGSPLHF. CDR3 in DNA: TGTGCCAGCTCTTCCAGTTCGAACAGGGGTAAGGGCTCACCCCTCCACTTT.

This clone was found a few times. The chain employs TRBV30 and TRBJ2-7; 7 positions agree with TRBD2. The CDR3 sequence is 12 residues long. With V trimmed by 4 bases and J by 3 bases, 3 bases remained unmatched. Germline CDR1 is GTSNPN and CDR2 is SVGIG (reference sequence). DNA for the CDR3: TGTGCCTGGACCCCGGGGGGCTACGAGCAGTACTTC. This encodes CAWTPGGYEQYF.

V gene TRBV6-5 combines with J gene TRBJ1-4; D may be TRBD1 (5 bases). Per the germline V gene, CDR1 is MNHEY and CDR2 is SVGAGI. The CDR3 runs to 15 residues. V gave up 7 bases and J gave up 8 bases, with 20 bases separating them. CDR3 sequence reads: CASMTSGSTSEKLFF. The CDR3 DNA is TGTGCCAGCATGACCTCAGGGTCAACCTCGGAAAAACTGTTTTTT.

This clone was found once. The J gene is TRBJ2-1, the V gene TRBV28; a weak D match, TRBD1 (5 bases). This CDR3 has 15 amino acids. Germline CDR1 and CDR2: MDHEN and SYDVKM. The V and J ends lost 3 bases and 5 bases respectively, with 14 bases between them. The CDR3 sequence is CASSFPRVVNNEQFF. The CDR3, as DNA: TGTGCCAGCAGTTTCCCCAGGGTGGTGAACAATGAGCAGTTCTTC.

In DNA, the CDR3 is TGTGCCAGCAGTTTATTCTGGACATTGAACACCGGGGAGCTGTTTTTT. As protein: CASSLFWTLNTGELFF. This chain links TRBV28 with TRBJ2-2, with a weak D call TRBD1 (5 bases). V dropped 1 base and J dropped 1 base, with 10 bases sitting between them. The CDR3 is 16 residues long. Germline V gives CDR1 MDHEN, CDR2 SYDVKM.

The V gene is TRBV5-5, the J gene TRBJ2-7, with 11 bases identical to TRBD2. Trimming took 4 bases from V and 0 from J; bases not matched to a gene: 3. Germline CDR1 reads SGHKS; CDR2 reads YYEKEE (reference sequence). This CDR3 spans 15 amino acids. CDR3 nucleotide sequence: TGTGCCAGCAGCATTAGCGGGGGGGCCTCCTACGAGCAGTACTTC. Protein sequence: CASSISGGASYEQYF. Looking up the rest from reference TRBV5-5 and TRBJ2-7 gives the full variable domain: DAGVTQSPTHLIKTRGQQVTLRCSPISGHKSVSWYQQVLGQGPQFIFQYYEKEERGRGNFPDRFSARQFPNYSSELNVNALLLGDSALYLCASSISGGASYEQYFGPGTRLTVT.

Here the CDR3 reads CASSSPGPGLAGNEQFF. The CDR3 DNA follows: TGTGCCAGCAGTTCCCCCGGACCGGGACTAGCGGGCAATGAGCAGTTCTTC. V gene TRBV28 combines with J gene TRBJ2-1, with TRBD2 identical over 12 bases. Trimming at V came to 4 bases and at J to 6 bases, leaving 10 bases not matched to a gene. Germline CDR1 reads MDHEN; CDR2 reads SYDVKM. The CDR3 consists of 17 residues.

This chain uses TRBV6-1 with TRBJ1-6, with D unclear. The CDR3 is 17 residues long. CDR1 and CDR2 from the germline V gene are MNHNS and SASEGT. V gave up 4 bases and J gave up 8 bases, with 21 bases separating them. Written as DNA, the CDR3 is TGTGCCAGCAGTGGACCCGGGAACAATCTAATATATTCACCCCTCCACTTT. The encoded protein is CASSGPGNNLIYSPLHF.

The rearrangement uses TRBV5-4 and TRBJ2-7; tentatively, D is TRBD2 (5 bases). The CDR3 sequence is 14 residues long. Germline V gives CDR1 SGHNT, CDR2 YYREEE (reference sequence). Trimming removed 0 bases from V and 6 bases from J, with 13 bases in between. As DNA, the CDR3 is TGTGCCAGCAGCTTGGCCCGGGGATCGGGCGAGCAGTACTTC. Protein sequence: CASSLARGSGEQYF.

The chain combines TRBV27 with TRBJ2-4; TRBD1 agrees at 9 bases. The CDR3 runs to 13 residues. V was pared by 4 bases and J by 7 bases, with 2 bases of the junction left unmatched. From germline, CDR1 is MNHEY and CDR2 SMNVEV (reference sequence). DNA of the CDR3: TGTGCCAGCAGTTATGGGACAGGGAACATTCAGTACTTC. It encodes CASSYGTGNIQYF.

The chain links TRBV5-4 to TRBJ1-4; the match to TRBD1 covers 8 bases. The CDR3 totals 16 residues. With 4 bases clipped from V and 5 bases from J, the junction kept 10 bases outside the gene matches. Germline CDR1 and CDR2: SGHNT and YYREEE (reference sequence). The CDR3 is CASSARDRGGNEKLFF. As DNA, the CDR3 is TGTGCCAGCAGCGCGAGAGACAGGGGCGGGAATGAAAAACTGTTTTTT.

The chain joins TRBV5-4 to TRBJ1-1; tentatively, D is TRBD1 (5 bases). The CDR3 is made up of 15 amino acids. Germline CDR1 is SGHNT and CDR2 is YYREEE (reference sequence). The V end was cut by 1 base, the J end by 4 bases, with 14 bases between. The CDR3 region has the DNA TGTGCCAGCAGCTTGCCTGGGGGAGGTGGCACTGAAGCTTTCTTT. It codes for CASSLPGGGGTEAFF.

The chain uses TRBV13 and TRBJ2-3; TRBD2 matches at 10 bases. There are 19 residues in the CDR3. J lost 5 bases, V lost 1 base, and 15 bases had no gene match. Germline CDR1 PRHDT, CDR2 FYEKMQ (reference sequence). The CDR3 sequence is CASSLEASGRLGHRDTQYF. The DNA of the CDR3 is TGTGCCAGCAGCTTAGAAGCTAGCGGGAGATTGGGGCACCGAGATACGCAGTATTTT.

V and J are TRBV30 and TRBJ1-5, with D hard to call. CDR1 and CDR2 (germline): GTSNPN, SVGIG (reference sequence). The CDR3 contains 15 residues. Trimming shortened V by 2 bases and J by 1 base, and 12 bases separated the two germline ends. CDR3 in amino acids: CAWSSGVGSNQPQHF. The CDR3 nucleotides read TGTGCCTGGAGTTCGGGAGTAGGGAGCAATCAGCCCCAGCATTTT.

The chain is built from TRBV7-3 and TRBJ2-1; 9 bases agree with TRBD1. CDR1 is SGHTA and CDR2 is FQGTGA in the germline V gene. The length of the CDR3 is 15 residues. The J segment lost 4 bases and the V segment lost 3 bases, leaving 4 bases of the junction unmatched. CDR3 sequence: CASSLGTGSYNEQFF. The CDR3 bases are TGTGCCAGCAGCTTGGGGACAGGGAGTTACAATGAGCAGTTCTTC. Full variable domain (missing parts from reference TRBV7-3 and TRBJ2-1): GAGVSQTPSNKVTEKGKYVELRCDPISGHTALYWYRQSLGQGPEFLIYFQGTGAADDSGLPNDRFFAVRPEGSVSTLKIQRTERGDSAVYLCASSLGTGSYNEQFFGPGTRLTVL.

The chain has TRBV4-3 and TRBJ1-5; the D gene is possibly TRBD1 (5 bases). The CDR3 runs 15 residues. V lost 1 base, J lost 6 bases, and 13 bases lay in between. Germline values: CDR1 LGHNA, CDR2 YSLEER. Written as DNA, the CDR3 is TGCGCCAGCAGCCAAGTTATTACAGGTCGTCAGCCCCAGCATTTT. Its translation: CASSQVITGRQPQHF.

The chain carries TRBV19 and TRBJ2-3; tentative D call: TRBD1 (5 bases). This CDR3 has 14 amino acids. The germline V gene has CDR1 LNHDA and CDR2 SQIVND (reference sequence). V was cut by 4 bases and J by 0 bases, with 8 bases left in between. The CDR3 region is CASSKAGSTDTQYF. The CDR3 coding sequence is TGTGCCAGTAGTAAGGCAGGGAGCACAGATACGCAGTATTTT. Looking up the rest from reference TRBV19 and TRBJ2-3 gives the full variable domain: DGGITQSPKYLFRKEGQNVTLSCEQNLNHDAMYWYRQDPGQGLRLIYYSQIVNDFQKGDIAEGYSVSREKKESFPLTVTSAQKNPTAFYLCASSKAGSTDTQYFGPGTRLTVL.